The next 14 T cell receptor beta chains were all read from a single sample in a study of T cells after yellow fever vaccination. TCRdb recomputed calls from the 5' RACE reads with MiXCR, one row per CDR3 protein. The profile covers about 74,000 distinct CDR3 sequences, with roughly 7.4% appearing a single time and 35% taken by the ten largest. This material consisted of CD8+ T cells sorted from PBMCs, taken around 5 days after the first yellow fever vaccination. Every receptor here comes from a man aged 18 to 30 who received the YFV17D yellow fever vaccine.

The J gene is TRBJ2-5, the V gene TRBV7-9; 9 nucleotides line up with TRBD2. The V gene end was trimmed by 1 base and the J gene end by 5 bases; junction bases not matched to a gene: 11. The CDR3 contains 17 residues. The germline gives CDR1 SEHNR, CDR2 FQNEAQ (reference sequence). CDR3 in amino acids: CASSLVSGGAYGETQYF. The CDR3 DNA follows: TGTGCCAGCAGCTTAGTTAGCGGGGGCGCTTACGGGGAGACCCAGTACTTC.

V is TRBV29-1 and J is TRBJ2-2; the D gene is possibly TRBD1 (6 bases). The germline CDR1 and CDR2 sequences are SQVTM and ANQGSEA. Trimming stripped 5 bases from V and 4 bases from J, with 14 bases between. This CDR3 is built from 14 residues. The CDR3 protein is CSVCVQGITGELFF. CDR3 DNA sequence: TGCAGCGTTTGTGTTCAGGGGATCACCGGGGAGCTGTTTTTT.

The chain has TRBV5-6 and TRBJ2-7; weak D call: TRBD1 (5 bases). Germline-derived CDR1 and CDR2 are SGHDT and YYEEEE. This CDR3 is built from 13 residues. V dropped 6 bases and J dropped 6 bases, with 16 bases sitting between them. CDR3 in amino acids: CASNFRAEREQYV. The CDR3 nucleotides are TGTGCCAGCAACTTCAGGGCAGAGCGCGAGCAGTACGTC.

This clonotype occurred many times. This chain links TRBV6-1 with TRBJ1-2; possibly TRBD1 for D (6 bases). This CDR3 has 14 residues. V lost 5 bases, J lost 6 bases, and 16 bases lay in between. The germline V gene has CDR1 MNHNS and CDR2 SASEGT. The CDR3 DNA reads TGTGCCAGCAGTAGGATACAGGGAAACAATGGCTACACCTTC. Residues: CASSRIQGNNGYTF.

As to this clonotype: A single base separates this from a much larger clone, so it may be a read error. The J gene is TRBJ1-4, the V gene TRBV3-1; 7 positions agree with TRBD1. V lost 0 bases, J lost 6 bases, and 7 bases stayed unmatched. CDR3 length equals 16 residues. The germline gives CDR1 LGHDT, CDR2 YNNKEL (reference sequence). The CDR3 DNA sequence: TGTGCCAGCAGCCAAGATTGGCTGGACAGGCATGAAAAACTGTTTTTT. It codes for CASSQDWLDRHEKLFF.

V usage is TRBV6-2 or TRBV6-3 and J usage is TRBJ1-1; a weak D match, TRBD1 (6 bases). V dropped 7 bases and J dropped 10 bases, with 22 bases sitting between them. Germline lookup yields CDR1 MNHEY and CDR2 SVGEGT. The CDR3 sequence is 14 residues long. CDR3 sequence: CASNPFRDTLRAFF. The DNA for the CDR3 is TGTGCCAGCAATCCATTCCGGGACACTTTAAGAGCTTTCTTT.

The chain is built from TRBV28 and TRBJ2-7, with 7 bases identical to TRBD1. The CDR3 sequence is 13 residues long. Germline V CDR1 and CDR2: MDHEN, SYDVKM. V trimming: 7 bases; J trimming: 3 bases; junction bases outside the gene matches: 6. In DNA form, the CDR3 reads TGTGCCAGCAACTCGAGGGGGCTCTACGAGCAGTACGTC. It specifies CASNSRGLYEQYV.

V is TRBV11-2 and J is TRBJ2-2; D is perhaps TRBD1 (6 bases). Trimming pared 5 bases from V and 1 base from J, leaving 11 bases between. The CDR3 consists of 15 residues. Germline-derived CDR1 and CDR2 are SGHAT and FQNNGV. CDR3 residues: CASSSHRENTGELFF. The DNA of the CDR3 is TGTGCCAGCAGCAGCCACAGGGAGAACACCGGGGAGCTGTTTTTT.

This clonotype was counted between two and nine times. In DNA form, the CDR3 reads TGTGCCAGCAGAAGACTAGCGGGGGCCTACGAGCAGTACTTC. Protein: CASRRLAGAYEQYF. The chain combines TRBV27 with TRBJ2-7, with 12 bases aligning to TRBD2. V shed 6 bases and J 2 bases; nucleotides not matched to a gene: 2. CDR1 is MNHEY, CDR2 SMNVEV, per germline (reference sequence). The CDR3 length is 14 residues.

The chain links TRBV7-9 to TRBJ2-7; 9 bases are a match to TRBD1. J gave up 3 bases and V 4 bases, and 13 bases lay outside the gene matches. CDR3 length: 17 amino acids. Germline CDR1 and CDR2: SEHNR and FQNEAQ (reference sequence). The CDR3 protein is CASSSNSDRGPLYEQYV. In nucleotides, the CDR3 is TGTGCCAGCAGCTCAAACTCGGACAGGGGACCTCTCTACGAGCAGTACGTC.

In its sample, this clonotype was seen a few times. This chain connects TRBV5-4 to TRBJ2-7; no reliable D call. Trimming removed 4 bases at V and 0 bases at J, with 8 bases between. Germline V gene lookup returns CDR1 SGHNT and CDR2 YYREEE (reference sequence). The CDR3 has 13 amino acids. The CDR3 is CASSHQSSYEQYV. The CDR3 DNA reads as TGTGCCAGCAGCCATCAGAGCTCCTACGAGCAGTACGTC.

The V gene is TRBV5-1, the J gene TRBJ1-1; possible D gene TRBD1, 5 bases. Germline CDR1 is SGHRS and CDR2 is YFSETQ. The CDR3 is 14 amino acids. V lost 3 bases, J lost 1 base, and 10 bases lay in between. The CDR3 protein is CASSSGTGNTEAFF. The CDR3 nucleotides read TGCGCCAGCAGCTCTGGGACGGGGAACACTGAAGCTTTCTTT.

As DNA, the CDR3 is TGTGCCAGCAGCTCCCCCCTAGCGGGGGACCAAGAGACCCAGTACTTC. Its protein product is CASSSPLAGDQETQYF. The chain links TRBV4-2 to TRBJ2-5, with 10 bases identical to TRBD2. Germline V CDR1 and CDR2: LGHNA, YNFKEQ. The CDR3 runs to 16 residues. Losses at the gene ends were 5 bases for V and 0 bases for J; bases not matched to a gene: 6.

CDR3 loop: CASRPALNEKLFF. The DNA of the CDR3 is TGTGCCAGCAGGCCAGCATTAAATGAAAAACTGTTTTTT. The chain recombines TRBV12-3 or TRBV12-4 with TRBJ1-4; D is uncertain. This CDR3 is 13 amino acids long. V lost 6 bases, J lost 5 bases, and 10 bases lay in between.